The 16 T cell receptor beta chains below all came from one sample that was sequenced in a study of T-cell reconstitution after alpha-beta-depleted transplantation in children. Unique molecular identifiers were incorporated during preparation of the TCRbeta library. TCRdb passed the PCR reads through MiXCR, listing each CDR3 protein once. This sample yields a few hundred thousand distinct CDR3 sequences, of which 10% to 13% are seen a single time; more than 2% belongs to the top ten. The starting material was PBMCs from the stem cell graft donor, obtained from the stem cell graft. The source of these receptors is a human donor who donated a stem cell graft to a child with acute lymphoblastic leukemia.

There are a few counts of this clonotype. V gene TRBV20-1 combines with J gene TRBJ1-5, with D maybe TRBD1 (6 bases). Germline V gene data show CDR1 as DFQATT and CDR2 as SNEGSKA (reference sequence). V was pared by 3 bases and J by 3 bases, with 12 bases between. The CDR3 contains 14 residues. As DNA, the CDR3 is TGCAGTGCTAGTTCAGGGGCCCACAATCAGCCCCAGCATTTT. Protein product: CSASSGAHNQPQHF.

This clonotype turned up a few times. The CDR3: CSAHHGGSVWNEQFF. The CDR3 DNA is TGCAGTGCCCATCACGGCGGGAGCGTTTGGAATGAGCAGTTCTTC. The chain carries TRBV20-1 and TRBJ2-1, with TRBD2 matching over 7 bases. CDR1 is DFQATT, CDR2 SNEGSKA, per germline (reference sequence). With V trimmed by 6 bases and J by 7 bases, 15 bases remained unmatched. This CDR3 region has 15 residues.

DNA for the CDR3: TGTGCCAGCAGTATGGGGACAGGGGCAGTGAATGAGCAGTTCTTC. Amino acids: CASSMGTGAVNEQFF. The V and J genes are TRBV6-1 and TRBJ2-1; 10 positions match TRBD1. CDR1 is MNHNS and CDR2 is SASEGT in the germline V gene. The CDR3 extends over 15 amino acids. J was trimmed by 7 bases and V by 5 bases; bases with no gene match: 8.

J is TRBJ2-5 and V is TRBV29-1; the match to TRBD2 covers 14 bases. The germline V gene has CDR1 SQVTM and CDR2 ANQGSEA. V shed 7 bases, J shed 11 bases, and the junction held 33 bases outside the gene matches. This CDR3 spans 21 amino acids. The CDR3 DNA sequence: TGCAGCGCCCATGGGCTTACAACCGGGACTAGCGGGGGAAGCTCCTACAATGAGCAGTACTTC. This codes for CSAHGLTTGTSGGSSYNEQYF.

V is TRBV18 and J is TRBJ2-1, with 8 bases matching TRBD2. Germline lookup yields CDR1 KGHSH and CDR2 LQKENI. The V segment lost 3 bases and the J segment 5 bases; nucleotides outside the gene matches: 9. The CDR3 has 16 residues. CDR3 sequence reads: CASSPRTSRVNNEQFF. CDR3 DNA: TGTGCCAGCTCACCCCGGACTAGCAGGGTCAACAATGAGCAGTTCTTC.

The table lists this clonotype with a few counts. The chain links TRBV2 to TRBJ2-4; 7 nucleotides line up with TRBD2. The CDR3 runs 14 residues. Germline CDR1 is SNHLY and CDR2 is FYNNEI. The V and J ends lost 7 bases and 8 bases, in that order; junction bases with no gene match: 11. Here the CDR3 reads CASIREVFRDIQYF. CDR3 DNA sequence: TGTGCCAGCATCCGGGAGGTTTTCAGGGACATTCAGTACTTC.

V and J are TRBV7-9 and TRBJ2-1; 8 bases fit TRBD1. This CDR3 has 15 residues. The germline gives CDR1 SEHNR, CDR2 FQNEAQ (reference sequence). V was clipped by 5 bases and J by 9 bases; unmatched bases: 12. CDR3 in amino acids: CASSLDRGLGGEQFF. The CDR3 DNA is TGTGCCAGCAGCCTAGACAGGGGCCTGGGGGGTGAGCAGTTCTTC.

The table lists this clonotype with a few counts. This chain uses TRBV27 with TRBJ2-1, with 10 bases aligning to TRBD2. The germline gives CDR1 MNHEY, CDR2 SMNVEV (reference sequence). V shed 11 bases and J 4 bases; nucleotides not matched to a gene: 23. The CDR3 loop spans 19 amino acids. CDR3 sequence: CAPTPSGVSASGSYNEQFF. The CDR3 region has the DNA TGTGCCCCTACGCCATCAGGGGTTTCGGCTAGCGGGAGTTACAATGAGCAGTTCTTC.

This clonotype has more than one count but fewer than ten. CDR3 bases: TGTGCCAGCAGTTTAGCTAGGGAAAAACTGTTTTTT. The encoded protein is CASSLAREKLFF. This sequence joins TRBV12-3 or TRBV12-4 and TRBJ1-4, with no clear D. The CDR3 covers 12 residues. Deletions cut 0 bases from V and 8 bases from J, with 4 bases between.

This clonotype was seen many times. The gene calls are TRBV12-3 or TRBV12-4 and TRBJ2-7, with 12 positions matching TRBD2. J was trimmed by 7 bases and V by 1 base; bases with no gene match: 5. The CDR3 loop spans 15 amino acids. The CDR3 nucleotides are TGTGCCAGCAGTTTAGACCTAGCGGGAGGGTGGGAGCAGTACTTC. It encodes CASSLDLAGGWEQYF.

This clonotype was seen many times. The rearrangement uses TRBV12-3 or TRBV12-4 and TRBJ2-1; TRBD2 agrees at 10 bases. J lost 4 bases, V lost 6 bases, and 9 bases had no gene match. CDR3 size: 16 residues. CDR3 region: CASSHRGLAAYNEQFF. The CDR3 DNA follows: TGTGCCAGCAGCCATCGAGGACTAGCGGCATACAATGAGCAGTTCTTC.

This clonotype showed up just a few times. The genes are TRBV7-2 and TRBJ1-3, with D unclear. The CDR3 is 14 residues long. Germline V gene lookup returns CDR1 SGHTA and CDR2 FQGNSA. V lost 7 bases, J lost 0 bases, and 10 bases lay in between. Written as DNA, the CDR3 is TGTGCCAGCACCACACTTTCCTCTGGAAACACCATATATTTT. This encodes CASTTLSSGNTIYF. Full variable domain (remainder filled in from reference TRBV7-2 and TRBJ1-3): GAGVSQSPSNKVTEKGKDVELRCDPISGHTALYWYRQSLGQGLEFLIYFQGNSAPDKSGLPSDRFSAERTGGSVSTLTIQRTQQEDSAVYLCASTTLSSGNTIYFGEGSWLTVV.

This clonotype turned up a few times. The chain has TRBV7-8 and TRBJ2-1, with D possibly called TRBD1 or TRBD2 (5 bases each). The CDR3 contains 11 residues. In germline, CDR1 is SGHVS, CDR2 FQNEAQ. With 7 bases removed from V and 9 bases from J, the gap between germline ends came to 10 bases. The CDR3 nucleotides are TGTGCCAGCATCCTTGGGGGTGAGCAGTTCTTC. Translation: CASILGGEQFF. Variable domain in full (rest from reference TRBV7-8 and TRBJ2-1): GAGVSQSPRYKVAKRGQDVALRCDPISGHVSLFWYQQALGQGPEFLTYFQNEAQLDKSGLPSDRFFAERPEGSVSTLKIQRTQQEDSAVYLCASILGGEQFFGPGTRLTVL.

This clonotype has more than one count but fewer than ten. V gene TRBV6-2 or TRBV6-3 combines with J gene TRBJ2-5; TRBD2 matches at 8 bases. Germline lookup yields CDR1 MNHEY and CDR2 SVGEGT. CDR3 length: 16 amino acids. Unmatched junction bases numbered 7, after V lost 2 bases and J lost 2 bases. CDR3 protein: CASSYRPGGWQETQYF. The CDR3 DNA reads TGTGCCAGCAGTTACAGGCCGGGAGGGTGGCAAGAGACCCAGTACTTC.

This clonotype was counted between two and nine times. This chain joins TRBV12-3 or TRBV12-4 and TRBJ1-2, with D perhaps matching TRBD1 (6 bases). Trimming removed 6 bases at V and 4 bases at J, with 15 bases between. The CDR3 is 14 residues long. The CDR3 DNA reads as TGTGCCAGCAGCCCGGGGGGAGGGGGCTATGGCTACACCTTC. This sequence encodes CASSPGGGGYGYTF.

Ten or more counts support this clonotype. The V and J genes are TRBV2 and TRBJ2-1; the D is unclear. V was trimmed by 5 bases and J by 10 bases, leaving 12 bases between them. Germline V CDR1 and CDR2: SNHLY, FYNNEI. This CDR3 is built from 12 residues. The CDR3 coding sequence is TGTGCCAGCAGTACTATTAGCAACGAGCAGTTCTTC. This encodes CASSTISNEQFF.